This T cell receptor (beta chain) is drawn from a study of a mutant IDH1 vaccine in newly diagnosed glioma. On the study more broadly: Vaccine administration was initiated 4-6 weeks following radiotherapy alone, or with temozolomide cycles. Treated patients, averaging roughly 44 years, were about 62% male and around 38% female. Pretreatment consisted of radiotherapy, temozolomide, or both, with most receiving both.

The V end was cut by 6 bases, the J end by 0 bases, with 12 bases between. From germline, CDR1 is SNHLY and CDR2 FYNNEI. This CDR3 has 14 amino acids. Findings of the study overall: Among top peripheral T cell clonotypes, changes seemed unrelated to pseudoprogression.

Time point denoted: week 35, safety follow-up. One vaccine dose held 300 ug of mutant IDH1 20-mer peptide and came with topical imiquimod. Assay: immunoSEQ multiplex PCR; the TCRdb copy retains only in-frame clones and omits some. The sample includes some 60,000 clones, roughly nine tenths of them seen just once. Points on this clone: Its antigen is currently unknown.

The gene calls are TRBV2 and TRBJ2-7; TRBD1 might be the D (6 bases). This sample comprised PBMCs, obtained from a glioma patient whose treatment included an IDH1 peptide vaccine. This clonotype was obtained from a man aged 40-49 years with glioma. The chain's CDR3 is CASRLWDISYEQYF. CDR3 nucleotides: TGTGCCAGCAGACTATGGGACATCTCCTACGAGCAGTACTTC.